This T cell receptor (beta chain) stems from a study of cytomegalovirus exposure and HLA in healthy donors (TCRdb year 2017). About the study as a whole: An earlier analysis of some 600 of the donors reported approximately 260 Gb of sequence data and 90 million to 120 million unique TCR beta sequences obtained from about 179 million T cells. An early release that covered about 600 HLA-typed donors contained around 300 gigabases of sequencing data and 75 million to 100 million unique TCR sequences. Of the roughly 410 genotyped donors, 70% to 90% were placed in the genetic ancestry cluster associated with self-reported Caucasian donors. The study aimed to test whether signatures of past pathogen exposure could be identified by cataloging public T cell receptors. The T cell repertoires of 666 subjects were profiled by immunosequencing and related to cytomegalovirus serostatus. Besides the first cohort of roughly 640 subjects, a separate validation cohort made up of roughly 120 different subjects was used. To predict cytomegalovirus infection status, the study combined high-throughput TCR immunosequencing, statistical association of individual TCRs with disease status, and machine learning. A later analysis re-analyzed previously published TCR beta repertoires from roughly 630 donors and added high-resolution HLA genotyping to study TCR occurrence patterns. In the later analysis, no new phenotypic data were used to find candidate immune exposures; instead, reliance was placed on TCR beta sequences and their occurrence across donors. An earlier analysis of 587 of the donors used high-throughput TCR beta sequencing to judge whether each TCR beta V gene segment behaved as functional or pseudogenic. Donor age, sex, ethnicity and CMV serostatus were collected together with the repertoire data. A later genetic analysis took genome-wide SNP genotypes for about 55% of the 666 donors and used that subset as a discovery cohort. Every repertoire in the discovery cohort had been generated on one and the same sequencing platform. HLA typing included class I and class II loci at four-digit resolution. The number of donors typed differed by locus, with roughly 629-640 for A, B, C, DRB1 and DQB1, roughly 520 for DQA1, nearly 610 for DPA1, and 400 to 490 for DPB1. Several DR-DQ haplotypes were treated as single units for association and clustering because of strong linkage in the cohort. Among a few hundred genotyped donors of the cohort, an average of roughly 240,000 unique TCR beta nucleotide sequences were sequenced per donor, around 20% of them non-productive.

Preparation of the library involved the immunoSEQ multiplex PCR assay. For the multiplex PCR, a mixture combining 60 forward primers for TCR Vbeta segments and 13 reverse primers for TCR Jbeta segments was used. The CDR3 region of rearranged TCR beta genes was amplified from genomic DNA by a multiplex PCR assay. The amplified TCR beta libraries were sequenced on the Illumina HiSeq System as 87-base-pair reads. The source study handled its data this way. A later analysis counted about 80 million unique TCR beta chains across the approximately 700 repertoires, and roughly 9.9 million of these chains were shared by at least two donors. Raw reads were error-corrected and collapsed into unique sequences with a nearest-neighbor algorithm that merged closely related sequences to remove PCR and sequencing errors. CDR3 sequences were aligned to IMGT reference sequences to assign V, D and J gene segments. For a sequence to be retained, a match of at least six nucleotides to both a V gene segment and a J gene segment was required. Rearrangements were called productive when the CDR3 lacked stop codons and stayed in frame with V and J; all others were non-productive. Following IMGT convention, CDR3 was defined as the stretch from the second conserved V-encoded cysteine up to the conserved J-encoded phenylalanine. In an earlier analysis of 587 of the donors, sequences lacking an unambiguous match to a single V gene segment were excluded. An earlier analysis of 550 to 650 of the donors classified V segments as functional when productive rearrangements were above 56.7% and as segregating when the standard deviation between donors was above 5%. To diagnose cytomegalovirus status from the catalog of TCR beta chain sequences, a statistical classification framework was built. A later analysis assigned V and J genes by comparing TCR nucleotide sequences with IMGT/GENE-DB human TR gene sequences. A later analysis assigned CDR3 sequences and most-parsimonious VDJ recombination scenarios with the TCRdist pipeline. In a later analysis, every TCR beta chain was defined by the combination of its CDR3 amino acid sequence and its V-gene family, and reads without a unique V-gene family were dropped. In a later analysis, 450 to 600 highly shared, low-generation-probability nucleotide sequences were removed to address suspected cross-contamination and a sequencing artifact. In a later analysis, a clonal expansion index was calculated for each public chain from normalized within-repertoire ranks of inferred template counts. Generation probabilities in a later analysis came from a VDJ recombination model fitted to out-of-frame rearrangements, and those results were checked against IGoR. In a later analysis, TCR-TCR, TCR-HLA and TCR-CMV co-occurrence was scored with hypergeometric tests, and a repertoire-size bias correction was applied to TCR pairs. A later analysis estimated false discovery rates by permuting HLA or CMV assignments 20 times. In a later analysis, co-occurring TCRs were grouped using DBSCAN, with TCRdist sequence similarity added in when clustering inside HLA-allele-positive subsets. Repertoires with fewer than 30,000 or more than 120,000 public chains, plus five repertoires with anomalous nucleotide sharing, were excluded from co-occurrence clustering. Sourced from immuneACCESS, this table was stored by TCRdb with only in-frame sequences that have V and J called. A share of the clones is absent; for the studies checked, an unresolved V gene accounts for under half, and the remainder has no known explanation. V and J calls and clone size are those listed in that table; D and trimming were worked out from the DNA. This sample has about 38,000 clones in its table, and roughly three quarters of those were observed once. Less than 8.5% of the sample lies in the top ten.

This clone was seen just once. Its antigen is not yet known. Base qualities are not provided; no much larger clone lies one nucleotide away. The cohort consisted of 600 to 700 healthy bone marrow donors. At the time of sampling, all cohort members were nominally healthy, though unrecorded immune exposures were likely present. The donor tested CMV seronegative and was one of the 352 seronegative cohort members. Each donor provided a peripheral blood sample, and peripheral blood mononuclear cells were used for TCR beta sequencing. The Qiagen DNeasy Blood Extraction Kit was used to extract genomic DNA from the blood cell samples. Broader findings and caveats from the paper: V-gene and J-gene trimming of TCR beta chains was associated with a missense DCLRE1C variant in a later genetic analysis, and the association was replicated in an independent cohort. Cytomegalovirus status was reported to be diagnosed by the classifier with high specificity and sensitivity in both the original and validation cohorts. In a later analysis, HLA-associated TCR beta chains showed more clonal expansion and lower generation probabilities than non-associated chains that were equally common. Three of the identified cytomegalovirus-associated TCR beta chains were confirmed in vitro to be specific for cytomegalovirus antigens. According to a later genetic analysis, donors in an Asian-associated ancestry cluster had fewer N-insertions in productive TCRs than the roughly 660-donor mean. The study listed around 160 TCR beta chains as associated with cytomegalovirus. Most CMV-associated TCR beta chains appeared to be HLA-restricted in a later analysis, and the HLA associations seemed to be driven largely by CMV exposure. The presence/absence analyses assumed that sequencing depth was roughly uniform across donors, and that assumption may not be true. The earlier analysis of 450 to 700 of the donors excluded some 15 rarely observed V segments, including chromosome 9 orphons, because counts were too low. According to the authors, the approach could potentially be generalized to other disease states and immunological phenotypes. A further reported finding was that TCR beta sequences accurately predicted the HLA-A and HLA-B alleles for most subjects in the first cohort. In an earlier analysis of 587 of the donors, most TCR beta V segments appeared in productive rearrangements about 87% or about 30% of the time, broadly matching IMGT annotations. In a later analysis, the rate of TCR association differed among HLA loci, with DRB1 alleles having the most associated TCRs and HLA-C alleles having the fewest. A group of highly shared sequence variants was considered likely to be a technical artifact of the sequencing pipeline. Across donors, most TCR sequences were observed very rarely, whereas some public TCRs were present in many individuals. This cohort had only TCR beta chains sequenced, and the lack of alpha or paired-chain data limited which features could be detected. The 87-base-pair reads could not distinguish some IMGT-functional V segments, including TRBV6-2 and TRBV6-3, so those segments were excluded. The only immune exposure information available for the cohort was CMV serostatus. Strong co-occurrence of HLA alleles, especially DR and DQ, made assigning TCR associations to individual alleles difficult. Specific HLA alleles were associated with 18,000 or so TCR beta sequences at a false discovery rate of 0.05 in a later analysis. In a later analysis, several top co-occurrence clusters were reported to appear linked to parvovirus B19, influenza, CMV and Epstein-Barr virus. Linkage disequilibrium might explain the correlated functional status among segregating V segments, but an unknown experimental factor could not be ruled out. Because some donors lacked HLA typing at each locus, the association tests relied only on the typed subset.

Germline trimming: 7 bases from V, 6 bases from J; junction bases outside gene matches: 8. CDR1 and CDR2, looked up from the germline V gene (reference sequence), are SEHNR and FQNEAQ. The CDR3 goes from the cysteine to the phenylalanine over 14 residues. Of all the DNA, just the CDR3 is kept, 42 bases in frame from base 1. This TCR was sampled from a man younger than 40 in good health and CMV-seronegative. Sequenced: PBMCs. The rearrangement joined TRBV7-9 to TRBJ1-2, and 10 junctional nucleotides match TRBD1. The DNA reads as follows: TGTGCCAGCAACCCTGTCGACAGGGGGCATGGCTACACCTTC. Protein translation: CASNPVDRGHGYTF.